The sequence of this T cell receptor (beta chain) was determined in a study of regulatory T cells in long-lasting Graves disease (dated by TCRdb to 2020 to 2022). Some background on the complete study: Newly diagnosed Graves' disease patients had taken antithyroid drugs for less than 3 months. The study was conducted in China and was registered as a clinical trial. TCR sequencing covered some 13 persistent and some 20 newly diagnosed Graves' disease patients, 33 samples in total. Patients with persistent Graves' disease were compared with patients with newly diagnosed Graves' disease using TCR sequencing and RNA sequencing of peripheral blood.

Looking up the germline V gene (reference sequence) yields CDR1 SEHNR and CDR2 FQNEAQ. V sheds 6 bases and J sheds 1 base, leaving 5 bases between their ends. Spanning cysteine to phenylalanine, the CDR3 consists of 12 amino acids. The kept DNA is CDR3 alone, 36 bases in frame from the first base. Results the study describes overall, beyond this receptor: Persistent patients shared more public clonotypes among themselves (2,741) than newly diagnosed patients did (approximately 870). Peripheral blood alone was examined, since thyroid tissue, which constituted the primary lesion, could not be accessed. Persistent Graves' disease patients showed lower TCR Shannon entropy and fewer highly expanded clones than newly diagnosed patients, suggesting clonal expansion. The authors acknowledged the small sample size as a limitation that may reduce accuracy. Sequencing and analysis were limited to the TCR beta chain. Preferential use of TRBV28, TRBJ1-2 and TRBJ2-5 was observed in persistent disease, whereas TRBV20-1 and TRBJ2-1 were favored in newly diagnosed disease.

The sample's time point label is to be understood as: newly diagnosed GD, antithyroid drugs for less than 3 months. For both TCR sequencing and RNA sequencing, RNA was extracted from PBMCs in TRIzol. The diagnosis of Graves' disease was made according to American Thyroid Association guidelines. Recruitment of patients was carried out at an endocrinology department in Xi'an, China. From each patient, roughly 9 milliliters of peripheral blood was collected into an EDTA anticoagulant tube. PBMCs were isolated by Ficoll Paque Plus density gradient separation without further T cell sorting. An Agilent 2100 Bioanalyzer and agarose gel were used to check RNA quality, while a NanoDrop 2000 measured RNA concentration. This clonotype turned up a few times. The antigen it recognizes is unknown. This may be a read error: a much more frequent sequence differs by one nucleotide. Library preparation was by multiplex PCR. For sequencing, an Illumina HiSeq 4000 was employed. To build TCR beta libraries, CDR3 regions were amplified by Arm-PCR using iRepertoire HTBI primers. Before sequencing, the PCR products underwent gel purification. The original methods were these. Gene usage analysis of CDR3 amino acid clonotypes used the approximately 56 TRBV and around 13 TRBJ segments found across samples. COPE and FqMerger were used to merge filtered high-quality paired reads into contigs. BLAST was used to align contigs to IMGT TRBV, TRBD and TRBJ reference genes, and CDR3 was defined according to IMGT. Any clonotype with a frequency above 0.1% was counted as a highly expanded clone. Shannon entropy was used to measure repertoire diversity, and the Gini coefficient was used to measure V-J evenness. A clonotype was considered public if more than one individual shared it. Using fastp trimming at Q25 and MiXCR clonotype assembly, TCRdb reanalyzed the public sequencing data and kept in-frame beta chains. Identical CDR3 proteins give one entry, which carries the most common genes and DNA. None of the V and J calls come from the authors' own analysis; TCRdb made them. Here the sample has approximately 350,000 distinct CDR3 sequences; about a sixth occur a single time. 20% of the sample is held by the ten biggest clonotypes.

The sample also formed part of further work on T cells in Graves' hyperthyroidism and ophthalmopathy. In that second paper, the authors write: A patient counted as having stable Graves' hyperthyroidism if no progression to ophthalmopathy occurred over 18 months of follow-up. The hyperthyroidism patients were between 18 and 65 years old and newly diagnosed, with a disease duration of less than 2 months. The study excluded patients with uncontrolled infections, other autoimmune diseases, pregnancy or lactation. Diagnoses relied on clinical symptoms, serum thyroxine and TRAb, thyroid ultrasound and orbital computed tomography. A first-round RT-PCR of the TCR CDR3 used the HTBI primer set with the Qiagen OneStep RT-PCR kit. Blood samples also contained most of the expanded thyroid clonotypes (frequency above 0.001), which suggests that blood repertoires may reflect thyroid immune responses. In cross-validation, a model built on a 13 V-J signature told ophthalmopathy apart from stable hyperthyroidism with approximately 90% sensitivity and about 81% specificity, and in testing the same model reached 80%/75%. In validation, the model predicted progression to ophthalmopathy a median of about 5.9 months before onset, with roughly 70% sensitivity and roughly 79% specificity. A discovery cohort of about a hundred patients, 43 with Graves' ophthalmopathy and 55 to 65 with stable Graves' hyperthyroidism, was used to find distinguishing TCR V-J signatures. Whether ophthalmopathy could be predicted prospectively was tested in an independent validation cohort made up of 18 to 20 hyperthyroidism patients plus 17 patients who later progressed to ophthalmopathy. The 95 to 100 discovery patients were divided at random into training and test sets in a 7:3 ratio. The study also compared thyroid tissue and blood T-cell repertoires from over 5 Graves' hyperthyroidism patients. Following sampling, methimazole starting at 30 mg daily was given to hyperthyroidism patients, and high-dose intravenous methylprednisolone was given to ophthalmopathy patients. Libraries were constructed in a second round of multiplex PCR, after which size selection and purification were carried out. Paired-end sequencing of the libraries was performed with 100 bp reads on an Illumina HiSeq2000. Raw data were processed with SOAPnuke, discarding reads with adapters, uncalled bases, mean Phred below 15, or no exact constant-primer or identifier match. High-quality paired reads were merged with COPE v1.2.5, and unique nucleotide sequences were defined as clonotypes. Clonotypes were aligned to IMGT TRBV, TRBD and TRBJ reference segments using MiTCR v1.1. The analysis was restricted to V-J combinations with a frequency above 0.0001, which together covered 99.2% of the repertoires. The TCS score was defined as F50 (clonal expansion) divided by E x V (chaos), with BLOSUM62-based TCRdist calculated between CDR3 peptides within each V-J. Welch's t-statistics and random forest reduced 500 to 650 V-J features to 13, which were used in a naive Bayes classifier (R e1071). Sample size was not statistically predetermined, and blinding of investigators to group allocation was not performed. According to the paper, TCR Vbeta CDR3 sequencing was carried out on over 130 peripheral blood samples, which came from over 40 ophthalmopathy, around 75 hyperthyroidism and 17 progressor patients.

Here the chain combines TRBV7-9 and TRBJ2-3, with the identity of the D gene unclear. The receptor was isolated from a young woman with Graves disease. Donor details come from another sample of the same person, matched by shared clones. Sequencing was performed on peripheral blood mononuclear cells (PBMCs), taken at new diagnosis, from a patient treated with antithyroid drugs. The CDR3 region: CASRDGTDTQYF. The bases are TGTGCCAGCAGGGACGGCACAGATACGCAGTATTTT.